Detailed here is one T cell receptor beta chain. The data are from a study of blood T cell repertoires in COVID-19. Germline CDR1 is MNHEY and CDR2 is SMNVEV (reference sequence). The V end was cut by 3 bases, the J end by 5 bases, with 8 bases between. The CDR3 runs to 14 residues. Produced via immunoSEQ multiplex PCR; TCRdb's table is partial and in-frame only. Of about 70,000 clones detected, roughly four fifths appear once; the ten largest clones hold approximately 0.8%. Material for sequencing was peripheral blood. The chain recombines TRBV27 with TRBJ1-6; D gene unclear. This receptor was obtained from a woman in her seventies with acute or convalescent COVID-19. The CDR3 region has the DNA TGTGCCAGCAGTTTTGTCACAAATAATTCACCCCTCCACTTT. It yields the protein CASSFVTNNSPLHF.